This TCR beta chain was captured by sequencing in a study of blood T cells in healthy people across ages. Each sample gave at least 7 million isolated PBMCs. Combining a sample-barcoded 5' primer with a J-beta primer mix, a second PCR ran for roughly 7 to 11 cycles. TCRdb re-called the 5' RACE reads with MiXCR, one entry per CDR3 protein. Among 1,300,000 or so distinct CDR3 sequences listed, around 59% were seen once. Looked up from germline, CDR1 is LNHNV and CDR2 is YYDKDF (reference sequence). The CDR3 is made up of 15 amino acids. With V trimmed by 0 bases and J by 4 bases, 3 bases remained unmatched. Study-wide points: Shifts in expanded clonotypes may have been confounded by donor CMV status, which was unknown. Researchers said unsorted PBMCs prevented a conclusive naive versus antigen-experienced comparison. Aged donors had fewer naive CD4+ cells and lower diversity than long-lived donors.

As concerns this clonotype: Antigen: not known.

The rearrangement links TRBV15 to TRBJ2-5; TRBD2 matches at 9 bases. The sequence came from a man between 18 and 29 years old in good health. Sample: blood. CDR3 DNA: TGTGCCACCAGCAGAGATAGCGGGAGAAGAGAGACCCAGTACTTC. This encodes CATSRDSGRRETQYF.